Reported below is one T cell receptor beta chain. Its antigen is unidentified. The data were obtained in a study of OX40 agonist ivuxolimab in advanced cancers. Study-wide background: Dose-escalation patients had hepatocellular carcinoma, melanoma, renal cell or head and neck cancer.

Autoimmune disease history or systemic immunosuppression excluded patients. Clones were sequenced by immunoSEQ multiplex PCR, and TCRdb holds only the in-frame ones, with some missing. This table has 45,000 or so clones, about 88% appearing once. General study results and limits: Normalized T-cell clonal expansion was also low in a subset of nonresponders. Expanded peripheral T cell antigen specificity was not determined.

Germline lookup yields CDR1 ENHRY and CDR2 SYGVKD. The trim removed 6 bases at V and 2 bases at J, leaving 3 bases unmatched. This CDR3 region has 15 residues. This receptor was taken from an adult with an advanced solid tumor such as melanoma, head and neck, liver or kidney cancer. This specimen consisted of CD4+ or CD8+ T cells sorted from blood, obtained in a trial of the OX40 agonist ivuxolimab. This sequence joins TRBV10-3 and TRBJ2-1, with 11 bases fitting TRBD2. CDR3 nucleotides: TGTGCCATCAGCTTAGCGGGAGGGGCCTACAATGAGCAGTTCTTC. Translating it yields CAISLAGGAYNEQFF.